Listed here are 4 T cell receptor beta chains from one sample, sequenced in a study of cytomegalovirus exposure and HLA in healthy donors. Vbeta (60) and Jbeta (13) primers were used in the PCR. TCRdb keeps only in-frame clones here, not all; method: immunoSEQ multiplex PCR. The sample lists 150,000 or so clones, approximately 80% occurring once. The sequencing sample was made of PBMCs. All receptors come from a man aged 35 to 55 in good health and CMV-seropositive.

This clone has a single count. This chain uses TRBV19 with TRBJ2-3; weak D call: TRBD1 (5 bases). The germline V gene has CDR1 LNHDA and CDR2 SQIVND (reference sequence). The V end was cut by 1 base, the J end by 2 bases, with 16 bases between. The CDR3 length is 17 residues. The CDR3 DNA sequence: TGTGCCAGTAGTATAGGGGGCGGCCAGATAATCACAGATACGCAGTATTTT. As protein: CASSIGGGQIITDTQYF.

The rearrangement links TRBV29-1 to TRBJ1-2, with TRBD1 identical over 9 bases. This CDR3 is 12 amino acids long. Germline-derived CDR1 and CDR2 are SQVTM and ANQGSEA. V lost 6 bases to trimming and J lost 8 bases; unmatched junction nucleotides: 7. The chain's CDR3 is CSVPLGQGGYTF. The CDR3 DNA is TGCAGCGTACCTCTGGGACAGGGAGGCTACACCTTC.

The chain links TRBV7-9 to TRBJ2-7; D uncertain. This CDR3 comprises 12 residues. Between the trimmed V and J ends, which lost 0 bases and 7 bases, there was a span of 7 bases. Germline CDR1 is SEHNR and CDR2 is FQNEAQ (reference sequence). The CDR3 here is CASSLAGLEQYF. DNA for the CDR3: TGTGCCAGCAGCTTAGCCGGGTTGGAGCAGTACTTC.

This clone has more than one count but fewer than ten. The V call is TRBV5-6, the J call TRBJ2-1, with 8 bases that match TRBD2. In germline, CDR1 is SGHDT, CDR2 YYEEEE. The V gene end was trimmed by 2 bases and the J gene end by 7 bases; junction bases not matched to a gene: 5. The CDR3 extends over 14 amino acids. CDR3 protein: CASSFPGLGNEQFF. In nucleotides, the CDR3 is TGTGCCAGCAGCTTCCCGGGACTAGGTAATGAGCAGTTCTTC.